This TCR beta chain was recorded in a study of OX40 agonist ivuxolimab in advanced cancers. Background on the study: Given to patients was ivuxolimab, an agonistic anti-OX40 (CD134) antibody.

This clone came up once. The antigen remains unidentified. Looked up from germline, CDR1 is SNHLY and CDR2 is FYNNEI. This CDR3 spans 16 amino acids. V shed 7 bases, J shed 3 bases, and the junction held 13 bases outside the gene matches. General study points: The CD4+ and CD8+ T cells in the blood had expanded clonally by week 6 at 0.1 to 3.0 mg/kg. Low normalized T-cell clonal expansion was additionally recorded for some nonresponders.

TCRdb's copy holds only in-frame clones and misses some; the assay was immunoSEQ multiplex PCR. This sample has around 25,000 clones, with 83% found just once. The TCR was taken from an adult with an advanced solid tumor such as melanoma, head and neck, liver or kidney cancer. The sequences come from CD4+ or CD8+ T cells sorted from blood, collected in a trial of the OX40 agonist ivuxolimab. The chain joins TRBV2 to TRBJ2-3; 7 bases align to TRBD2. The chain's CDR3 is CASMGFGGGRTDTQYF. The CDR3 bases are TGTGCCAGCATGGGATTCGGCGGGGGTAGGACAGATACGCAGTATTTT. Full variable domain (rest looked up from reference TRBV2 and TRBJ2-3): EPEVTQTPSHQVTQMGQEVILRCVPISNHLYFYWYRQILGQKVEFLVSFYNNEISEKSEIFDDQFSVERPDGSNFTLKIRSTKLEDSAMYFCASMGFGGGRTDTQYFGPGTRLTVL.